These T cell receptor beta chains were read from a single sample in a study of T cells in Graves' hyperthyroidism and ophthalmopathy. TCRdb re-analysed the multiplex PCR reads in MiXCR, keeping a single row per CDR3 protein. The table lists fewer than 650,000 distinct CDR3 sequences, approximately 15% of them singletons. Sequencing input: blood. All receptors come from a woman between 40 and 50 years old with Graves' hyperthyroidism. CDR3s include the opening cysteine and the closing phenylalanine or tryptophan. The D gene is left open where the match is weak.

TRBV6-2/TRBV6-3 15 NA CASSPGGALNEKLFF
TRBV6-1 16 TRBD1 CASRHPPGQGKYEQYF
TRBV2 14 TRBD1 CAILDRENTGELFF
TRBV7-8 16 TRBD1 CASSPRGGTGAYEQYF
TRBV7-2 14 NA CASSLGAAAYEQYF
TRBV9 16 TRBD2 CASSVEPGGPRETQYF
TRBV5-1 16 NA CASSLNPGLSSYEQYF
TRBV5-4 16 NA CASSSSREAWQNEQFF
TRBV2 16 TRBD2 CASSPLASGGAGELFF
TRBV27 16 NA CASSFIRLAGANVLTF
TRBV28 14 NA CASSFRQAGNTIYF
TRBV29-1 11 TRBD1 CSVEDRGRQFF
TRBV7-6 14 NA CASSFGGAYEAYTF
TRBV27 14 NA CASRPPTGNTEAFF
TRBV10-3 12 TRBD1 CAIQTGPYEQYF
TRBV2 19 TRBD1 CASSITDRGWTQPSHEQYF
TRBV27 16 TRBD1 CAGSVAGTGARNGYTF
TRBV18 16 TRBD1 CASSPGTGMDSGELFF
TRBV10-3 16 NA CATGGGQGSSKETQYF
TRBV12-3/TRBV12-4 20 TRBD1 CASSGRGQRKAITSGNTIYF
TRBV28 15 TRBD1 CARRQGARGYNEQFF
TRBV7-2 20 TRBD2 CASGLEPARLAGGPTDTQYF
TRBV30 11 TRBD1 CAWTGGLEQYF
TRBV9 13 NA CASSVAGYNEQFF
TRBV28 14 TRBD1 CASKRTGKGQPQHF
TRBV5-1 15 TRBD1 CASSLPGTGNTEAFF
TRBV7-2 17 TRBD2 CASSLYFSGSFRETQYF
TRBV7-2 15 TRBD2 CASSSGLPLTGELFF
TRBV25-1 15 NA CASSESIAITGELFF
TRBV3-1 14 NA CASSQTVEGTEAFF
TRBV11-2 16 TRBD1 CASSSGRTGGTGELFF
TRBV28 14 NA CASSWVLSSTEAFF
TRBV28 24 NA CASSFYPEYRSSMVPRGRSYEQYF
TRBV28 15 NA CASSLPGSMNTEAFF
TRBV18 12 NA CASSPQTGELFF
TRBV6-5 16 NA CASSYFRGTTTYEQYF
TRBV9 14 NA CASSVASRGDTQYF
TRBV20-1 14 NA CSARRGAPGTEAFF
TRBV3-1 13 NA CASSPEAKGGYTF
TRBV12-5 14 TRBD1 CASGPGQGVDTQYF
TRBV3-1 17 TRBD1 CASSRWTGDSGANVLTF